Below, 20 T cell receptor beta chains from the same sample are listed, as sequenced in a study of T cells after yellow fever vaccination. Using its own MiXCR run on the 5' RACE reads, TCRdb lists one record per CDR3 protein. Of about 350,000 distinct CDR3 sequences listed, about 4% were seen once; the top ten hold roughly 25%. The sequencing used PBMCs, collected 5 days after the yellow fever booster vaccination. Every receptor here comes from a man aged 18-30 years who received the YFV17D yellow fever vaccine.

The table lists this clonotype with a few counts. J is TRBJ1-1 and V is TRBV6-5; weak D call: TRBD1 (5 bases). The CDR3 is made up of 18 amino acids. Germline CDR1 is MNHEY and CDR2 is SVGAGI. V lost 2 bases and J 0 bases, leaving 19 bases between the germline ends. The CDR3 nucleotides are TGTGCCAGCAGTTACATTTCGTCCAGGGCGCCCTTGAACACTGAAGCTTTCTTT. It specifies CASSYISSRAPLNTEAFF.

The rearrangement links TRBV5-1 to TRBJ2-1, with D hard to call. This CDR3 has 14 amino acids. Trimming pared 2 bases from V and 8 bases from J, leaving 14 bases between. Germline values: CDR1 SGHRS, CDR2 YFSETQ. The CDR3 region has the DNA TGCGCCAGCAGCTTTAGGTGGAACGGCGATGAGCAGTTCTTC. Its translation is CASSFRWNGDEQFF.

The table lists this clonotype with a few counts. The chain's CDR3 is CASSVGRGQGADTQYF. The DNA for the CDR3 is TGTGCCAGCAGCGTAGGCCGAGGACAGGGGGCAGATACGCAGTATTTT. This chain joins TRBV9 and TRBJ2-3; 10 bases align to TRBD1. Trimming took 0 bases from V and 4 from J; bases not matched to a gene: 5. Germline CDR1 and CDR2: SGDLS and YYNGEE. The length of the CDR3 is 16 residues.

This clonotype was observed at least ten times. V is TRBV20-1 and J is TRBJ2-7; D remains unclear. The CDR3 has 12 amino acids. Trimming removed 3 bases from V and 0 bases from J, with 6 bases in between. From germline, CDR1 is DFQATT and CDR2 SNEGSKA (reference sequence). CDR3 DNA: TGCAGTGCTAGTTATAACTCCTACGAGCAGTACTTC. Its protein is CSASYNSYEQYF.

The chain couples TRBV19 to TRBJ2-5; TRBD1 agrees at 10 bases. This CDR3 region has 14 residues. V lost 7 bases, J lost 4 bases, and 6 bases stayed unmatched. Per the germline V gene, CDR1 is LNHDA and CDR2 is SQIVND (reference sequence). CDR3 in DNA: TGTGCCAGTAAACCGGGACAGGGGTCAGAGACCCAGTACTTC. Its translation: CASKPGQGSETQYF.

This clonotype has a count of ten or more. The rearrangement joins TRBV12-3 or TRBV12-4 to TRBJ2-3; TRBD2 matches 14 bases. The V and J ends lost 6 bases and 6 bases, in that order; junction bases with no gene match: 17. The CDR3 covers 19 residues. CDR3 residues: CASRTDYVGLAGASDTQYF. The CDR3, as DNA: TGTGCCAGCAGGACCGATTACGTGGGACTAGCGGGGGCTTCGGATACGCAGTATTTT.

This clonotype was observed at least ten times. The rearrangement links TRBV3-1 to TRBJ2-7, with a weak D call TRBD1 (6 bases). V dropped 0 bases and J dropped 6 bases, with 12 bases sitting between them. CDR3 length: 14 amino acids. Per germline, CDR1 LGHDT and CDR2 YNNKEL (reference sequence). The CDR3 DNA is TGTGCCAGCAGCCAAGATTCGCCCAGGGGCGAGCAGTACTTC. It yields the protein CASSQDSPRGEQYF.

This clonotype has ten or more counts. The CDR3, as DNA: TGTGCCAGCAGCCGTGGACTAGCGGGAAGCACAGATACGCAGTATTTT. Amino acid sequence: CASSRGLAGSTDTQYF. This rearrangement joins TRBV5-4 to TRBJ2-3, with 12 bases lining up with TRBD2. V lost 4 bases and J lost 0; bases outside the gene matches: 3. Germline V gene data show CDR1 as SGHNT and CDR2 as YYREEE (reference sequence). The CDR3 runs 16 residues.

The rearrangement links TRBV18 to TRBJ2-3; D unresolved. From germline, CDR1 is KGHSH and CDR2 LQKENI. The length of the CDR3 is 12 residues. Trimming left V 4 bases short and J 4 bases short, with 6 bases between. The CDR3 DNA sequence: TGTGCCAGCTCACAACAGCCAGATACGCAGTATTTT. It specifies CASSQQPDTQYF.

This clonotype has only a few counts. The chain recombines TRBV6-1 with TRBJ2-1; 7 bases are a match to TRBD2. Germline CDR1 and CDR2: MNHNS and SASEGT. This CDR3 comprises 14 residues. The junction had 5 bases not matched to a gene; V was cut back by 5 bases and J by 4 bases. The DNA for the CDR3 is TGTGCCAGCAGTAACCGGGACTATTACAATGAGCAGTTCTTC. Its protein is CASSNRDYYNEQFF.

This clonotype was recorded at least ten times. CDR3 sequence reads: CASSQDVRRGTENQPQHF. Here the CDR3 DNA reads TGTGCCAGCAGCCAAGACGTCCGCCGGGGGACGGAAAATCAGCCCCAGCATTTT. V usage is TRBV4-2 and J usage is TRBJ1-5; perhaps TRBD1 as D (5 bases). This CDR3 has 18 residues. Trimming took off 0 bases at V and 4 bases at J, with 19 bases between the two ends. Germline V lookup: CDR1 LGHNA, CDR2 YNFKEQ.

This chain uses TRBV5-1 with TRBJ2-3; TRBD1 matches at 8 bases. In germline, CDR1 is SGHRS, CDR2 YFSETQ. The CDR3 has 15 amino acids. V shed 0 bases, J shed 4 bases, and the junction held 4 bases outside the gene matches. The CDR3: CASSLVTGGADTQYF. As DNA, the CDR3 is TGCGCCAGCAGCTTGGTAACAGGGGGAGCAGATACGCAGTATTTT.

Many counts were recorded for this clonotype. This sequence joins TRBV5-1 and TRBJ1-1; TRBD1 is a possible D gene (6 bases). Germline V gene sequence: CDR1 SGHRS, CDR2 YFSETQ. The CDR3 contains 15 residues. Trimming took off 1 base at V and 1 base at J, with 11 bases between the two ends. The CDR3 nucleotides read TGCGCCAGCAGCTTGCGGTCGGGGGCGAACACTGAAGCTTTCTTT. Protein product: CASSLRSGANTEAFF. Looking up the rest from reference TRBV5-1 and TRBJ1-1 gives the full variable domain: KAGVTQTPRYLIKTRGQQVTLSCSPISGHRSVSWYQQTPGQGLQFLFEYFSETQRNKGNFPGRFSGRQFSNSRSEMNVSTLELGDSALYLCASSLRSGANTEAFFGQGTRLTVV.

This chain uses TRBV4-3 with TRBJ1-2; D might be TRBD1 (5 bases). Trimming pared 3 bases from V and 3 bases from J, leaving 14 bases between. Germline loops: CDR1 LGHNA, CDR2 YSLEER. This CDR3 spans 15 amino acids. DNA of the CDR3: TGCGCCAGCAGCCACCTTCGGGGGGAGGACTATGGCTACACCTTC. It yields the protein CASSHLRGEDYGYTF.

This clonotype was recorded at least ten times. The gene calls are TRBV6-6 and TRBJ1-1; D remains unclear. The CDR3 loop spans 15 amino acids. Per the germline V gene, CDR1 is MNHNY and CDR2 is SVGAGI (reference sequence). V was clipped by 5 bases and J by 3 bases, with 16 bases between them. CDR3 in amino acids: CASSLTNSIDTEAFF. The CDR3 region has the DNA TGTGCCAGCAGTCTCACCAACTCTATCGACACTGAAGCTTTCTTT.

There are many counts of this clonotype. This chain connects TRBV5-1 to TRBJ2-1; 8 nucleotides agree with TRBD1. Germline-derived CDR1 and CDR2 are SGHRS and YFSETQ. The J segment lost 9 bases and the V segment lost 0 bases, leaving 11 bases of the junction unmatched. The length of the CDR3 is 16 residues. The DNA of the CDR3 is TGCGCCAGCAGCTTGGCCGGGCAGGGGGCGCTTGGTGAGCAGTTCTTC. Amino acids: CASSLAGQGALGEQFF. The full variable domain, completed using reference TRBV5-1 and TRBJ2-1, is KAGVTQTPRYLIKTRGQQVTLSCSPISGHRSVSWYQQTPGQGLQFLFEYFSETQRNKGNFPGRFSGRQFSNSRSEMNVSTLELGDSALYLCASSLAGQGALGEQFFGPGTRLTVL.

The chain has TRBV5-1 and TRBJ2-7; D is undetermined. The germline CDR1 and CDR2 sequences are SGHRS and YFSETQ. The ends were cut back, 4 bases at V and 5 bases at J, with 19 bases in the middle. There are 15 residues in the CDR3. The chain's CDR3 is CASSHRVEPLDEQYV. In DNA form, the CDR3 reads TGCGCCAGCAGCCATCGAGTAGAACCGTTGGACGAGCAGTACGTC.

This clonotype was counted ten times or more. The rearrangement uses TRBV7-2 and TRBJ2-7; D is undetermined. V was trimmed by 3 bases and J by 5 bases, leaving 5 bases between them. Germline values: CDR1 SGHTA, CDR2 FQGNSA. The CDR3 consists of 11 residues. CDR3 in DNA: TGTGCCAGCAGCTTCAGTGACGAGCAGTACTTC. Translating it yields CASSFSDEQYF.

Only a few counts were recorded for this clonotype. The genes are TRBV5-4 and TRBJ2-5, with TRBD2 matching 8 bases. After removal of 4 bases from V and 4 bases from J, the junction contained 9 bases not matched to a gene. Germline V gene sequence: CDR1 SGHNT, CDR2 YYREEE (reference sequence). This CDR3 spans 15 amino acids. In DNA, the CDR3 is TGTGCCAGCAGCCCCGGGGGGGCCGGTTTAGAGACCCAGTACTTC. Encoded protein: CASSPGGAGLETQYF. The whole variable domain, remainder taken from reference TRBV5-4 and TRBJ2-5, is ETGVTQSPTHLIKTRGQQVTLRCSSQSGHNTVSWYQQALGQGPQFIFQYYREEENGRGNFPPRFSGLQFPNYSSELNVNALELDDSALYLCASSPGGAGLETQYFGPGTRLLVL.

The genes are TRBV24-1 and TRBJ2-3; TRBD1 matches 7 bases. J was trimmed by 2 bases and V by 3 bases; bases with no gene match: 4. This CDR3 is built from 15 residues. Germline lookup yields CDR1 KGHDR and CDR2 SFDVKD. In DNA, the CDR3 is TGTGCCACCAGTGATCGAAGGGGGCTCACAGATACGCAGTATTTT. The encoded protein is CATSDRRGLTDTQYF.